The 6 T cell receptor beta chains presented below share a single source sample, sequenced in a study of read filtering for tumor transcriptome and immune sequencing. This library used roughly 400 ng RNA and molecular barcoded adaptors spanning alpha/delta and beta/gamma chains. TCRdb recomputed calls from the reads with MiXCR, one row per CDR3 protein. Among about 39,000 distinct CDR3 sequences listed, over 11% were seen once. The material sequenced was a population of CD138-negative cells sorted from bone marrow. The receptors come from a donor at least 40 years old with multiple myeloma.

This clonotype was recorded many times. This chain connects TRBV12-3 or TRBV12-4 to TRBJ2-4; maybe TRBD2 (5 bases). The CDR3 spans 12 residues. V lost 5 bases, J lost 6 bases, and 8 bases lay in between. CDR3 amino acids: CASSPGSNIQYF. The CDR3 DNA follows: TGTGCCAGCAGTCCGGGATCAAACATTCAGTACTTC.

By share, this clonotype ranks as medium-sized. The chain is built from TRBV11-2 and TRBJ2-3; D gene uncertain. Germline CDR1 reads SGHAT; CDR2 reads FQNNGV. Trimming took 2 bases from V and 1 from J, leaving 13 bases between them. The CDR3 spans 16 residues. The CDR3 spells CASSLTWGLGTDTQYF. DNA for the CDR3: TGTGCCAGCAGCTTAACGTGGGGTTTGGGCACAGATACGCAGTATTTT.

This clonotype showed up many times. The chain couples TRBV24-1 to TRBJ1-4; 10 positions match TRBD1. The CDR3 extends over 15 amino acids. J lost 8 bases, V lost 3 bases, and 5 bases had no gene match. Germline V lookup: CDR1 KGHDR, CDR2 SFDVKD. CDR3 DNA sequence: TGTGCCACCAGTGATGCCGGGACAGGGGCGGAAAAACTGTTTTTT. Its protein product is CATSDAGTGAEKLFF.

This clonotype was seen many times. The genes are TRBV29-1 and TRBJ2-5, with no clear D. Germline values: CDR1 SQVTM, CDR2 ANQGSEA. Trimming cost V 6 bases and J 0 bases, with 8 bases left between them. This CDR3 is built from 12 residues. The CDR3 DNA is TGCAGCGTGGGGATTTACCAAGAGACCCAGTACTTC. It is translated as CSVGIYQETQYF.

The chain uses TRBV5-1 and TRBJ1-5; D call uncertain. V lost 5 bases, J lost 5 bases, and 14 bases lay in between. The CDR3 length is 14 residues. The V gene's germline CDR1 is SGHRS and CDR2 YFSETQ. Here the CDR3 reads CASSQDPGDQPQHF. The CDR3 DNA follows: TGCGCCAGCAGTCAGGACCCGGGAGATCAGCCCCAGCATTTT.

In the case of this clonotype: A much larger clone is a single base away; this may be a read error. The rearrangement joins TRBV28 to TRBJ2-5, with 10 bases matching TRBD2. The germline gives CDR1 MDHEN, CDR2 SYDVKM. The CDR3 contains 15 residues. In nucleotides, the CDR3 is TGTGCCTGCAGTTTCTCTAGCGGGAGCCGGGAGACCCAGTACTTC. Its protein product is CACSFSSGSRETQYF.